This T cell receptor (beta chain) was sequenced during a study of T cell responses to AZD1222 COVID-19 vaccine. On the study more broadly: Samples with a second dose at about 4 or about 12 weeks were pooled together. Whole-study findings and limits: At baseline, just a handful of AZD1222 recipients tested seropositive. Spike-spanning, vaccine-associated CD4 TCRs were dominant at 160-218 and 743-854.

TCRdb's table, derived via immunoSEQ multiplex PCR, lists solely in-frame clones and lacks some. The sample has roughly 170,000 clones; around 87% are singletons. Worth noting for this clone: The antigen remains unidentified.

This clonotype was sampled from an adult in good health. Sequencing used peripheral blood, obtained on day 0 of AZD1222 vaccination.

The CDR3 DNA is TGTGCCAGCAAAAGATCAGGGATTTCTGAAGCTTTCTTT. This codes for CASKRSGISEAFF. This rearrangement joins TRBV6-5 to TRBJ1-1; possible D gene TRBD1, 5 bases. The germline V gene encodes CDR1 MNHEY and CDR2 SVGAGI. The CDR3 loop spans 13 amino acids. The V end lost 7 bases, the J end lost 6 bases, and 15 bases lay between the germline ends.